One sample yielded the 28 T cell receptor beta chains listed below, sequenced in a study of shared clonotypes between healthy human individuals. Clones were read by immunoSEQ multiplex PCR, and TCRdb kept only the in-frame ones, dropping some. The sample lists around 88,000 clones; under 70% were seen once. The sequencing sample was made of memory CD8+ T cells sorted from blood. Subset meaning: CD45RO+ cells pooled with CCR7-negative TemRA cells. These receptors were taken from a man aged 30 to 39 in good health.

The chain uses TRBV13 and TRBJ2-2; maybe TRBD2 (5 bases). The V end was cut by 5 bases, the J end by 6 bases, with 10 bases between. CDR1 and CDR2 (germline): PRHDT, FYEKMQ (reference sequence). The CDR3 length is 13 residues. CDR3: CASSLSGAGELFF. Here the CDR3 DNA reads TGTGCCAGCAGCCTTTCCGGGGCCGGGGAGCTGTTTTTT.

The V and J genes are TRBV4-2 and TRBJ1-5, with TRBD1 identical over 9 bases. There are 18 residues in the CDR3. Germline trimming cut 1 base from V and 0 bases from J; bases unmatched to any gene: 7. Germline values: CDR1 LGHNA, CDR2 YNFKEQ. The CDR3 loop reads CASSQGEGTGYSNQPQHF. DNA of the CDR3: TGTGCCAGCAGCCAAGGGGAAGGGACAGGGTATAGCAATCAGCCCCAGCATTTT.

V and J are TRBV7-6 and TRBJ2-5; no firm D call. Trimming took 1 base from V and 6 from J, leaving 21 bases between them. CDR1 SGHVS and CDR2 FNYEAQ come from the germline V gene. The CDR3 has 17 amino acids. The CDR3 loop is CASSLDPRIGNSQTQYF. CDR3 nucleotides: TGTGCCAGCAGCTTAGACCCTCGGATAGGGAACTCGCAGACCCAGTACTTC.

This clone appeared a single time. The V call is TRBV28, the J call TRBJ2-7; 9 bases match TRBD2. CDR1 MDHEN and CDR2 SYDVKM come from the germline V gene. The CDR3 runs 17 residues. With V trimmed by 2 bases and J by 0 bases, 8 bases remained unmatched. Here the CDR3 DNA reads TGTGCCAGCAGTTTAATCGGTGGTAGCGGGAGCTCCTACGAGCAGTACTTC. It encodes CASSLIGGSGSSYEQYF.

The chain recombines TRBV15 with TRBJ1-4; the match to TRBD1 covers 8 bases. Germline CDR1 and CDR2: LNHNV and YYDKDF (reference sequence). CDR3 size: 15 residues. The V segment lost 5 bases and the J segment 8 bases; nucleotides outside the gene matches: 10. In nucleotides, the CDR3 is TGTGCCACCAGCTCCACGACAGGGGTATTAGAAAAACTGTTTTTT. Translated, it gives CATSSTTGVLEKLFF.

The V call is TRBV6-4, the J call TRBJ2-1; no clear D. Germline values: CDR1 MRHNA, CDR2 SNTAGT. V was trimmed by 8 bases and J by 2 bases, leaving 10 bases between them. The CDR3 covers 13 residues. The CDR3 DNA reads as TGTGCCAGCGCCATTGGGGCCTACAATGAGCAGTTCTTC. Amino acids: CASAIGAYNEQFF.

The chain carries TRBV7-2 and TRBJ2-1; no clear D. This CDR3 has 16 amino acids. The germline V and J ends were trimmed by 5 bases and 5 bases, with 19 bases remaining between them. Germline V gene data show CDR1 as SGHTA and CDR2 as FQGNSA. The CDR3 sequence is CASSQLLAADNNEQFF. The CDR3, as DNA: TGTGCCAGCAGCCAACTCTTGGCGGCGGATAACAATGAGCAGTTCTTC. The complete variable domain, with remaining parts taken from reference TRBV7-2 and TRBJ2-1, reads GAGVSQSPSNKVTEKGKDVELRCDPISGHTALYWYRQSLGQGLEFLIYFQGNSAPDKSGLPSDRFSAERTGGSVSTLTIQRTQQEDSAVYLCASSQLLAADNNEQFFGPGTRLTVL.

V gene TRBV13 combines with J gene TRBJ2-2; D is perhaps TRBD1 (5 bases). The CDR3 sequence is 13 residues long. CDR1 is PRHDT and CDR2 is FYEKMQ in the germline V gene (reference sequence). V was shortened by 3 bases and J by 5 bases, with 7 bases between the two germline ends. DNA for the CDR3: TGTGCCAGCAGCTTCACAGGTACCGGGGAGCTGTTTTTT. Translated, it gives CASSFTGTGELFF.

The chain joins TRBV13 to TRBJ1-1, with D hard to call. The CDR3 spans 14 residues. V lost 3 bases and J 0 bases, leaving 8 bases between the germline ends. Germline values: CDR1 PRHDT, CDR2 FYEKMQ (reference sequence). The CDR3 coding sequence is TGTGCCAGCAGCTTCTTAGACATGAACACTGAAGCTTTCTTT. It is translated as CASSFLDMNTEAFF.

This clone was detected once. V and J are TRBV11-2 and TRBJ2-5, with TRBD1 matching 7 bases. V shed 3 bases and J 4 bases; nucleotides not matched to a gene: 5. The CDR3 is 14 residues long. Germline-derived CDR1 and CDR2 are SGHAT and FQNNGV. The CDR3 reads CASSLTGFRETQYF. The CDR3 nucleotides read TGTGCCAGCAGCTTGACAGGGTTTCGAGAGACCCAGTACTTC.

This chain joins TRBV4-1 and TRBJ2-7, with D possibly TRBD2 on 6 matching bases. CDR1 is MGHRA and CDR2 is YSYEKL in the germline V gene. The CDR3 has 16 amino acids. Trimming removed 5 bases from V and 0 bases from J, with 17 bases in between. The CDR3 is CASSDGVREPSYEQYF. CDR3 DNA sequence: TGCGCCAGCAGCGACGGTGTGCGGGAACCCTCCTACGAGCAGTACTTC.

J is TRBJ2-1 and V is TRBV4-3; D remains unclear. This CDR3 spans 16 amino acids. V was shortened by 1 base and J by 9 bases, with 19 bases between the two germline ends. Germline V CDR1 and CDR2: LGHNA, YSLEER. The DNA of the CDR3 is TGCGCCAGCAGCCAAGGTGGGCCGCCTCTGGTGGGTGAGCAGTTCTTC. Its protein is CASSQGGPPLVGEQFF.

This chain connects TRBV5-1 to TRBJ1-4; unclear D gene. This CDR3 is 13 amino acids long. CDR1 is SGHRS and CDR2 is YFSETQ in the germline V gene. V shed 4 bases and J shed 5 bases, with 9 bases lying between them. The CDR3 DNA reads TGCGCCAGCAGCCCGCAGCAGAATGAAAAACTGTTTTTT. Protein product: CASSPQQNEKLFF.

The rearrangement uses TRBV29-1 and TRBJ1-2; possible D gene TRBD1, 6 bases. The V and J ends lost 7 bases and 5 bases respectively, with 14 bases between them. From germline, CDR1 is SQVTM and CDR2 ANQGSEA. This CDR3 is 12 amino acids long. The CDR3 loop is CSAKGQLYGYTF. CDR3 DNA sequence: TGCAGCGCCAAGGGACAACTTTATGGCTACACCTTC.

Remarks on this clone: At one end the junction does not follow the germline gene, possibly because of a read error. V and J are TRBV11-1 and TRBJ2-2, with D maybe TRBD2 (5 bases). CDR1 is SGHAT and CDR2 is FQDESV in the germline V gene (reference sequence). The CDR3 runs 15 residues. The CDR3 loop is CARQSFFFEHRGAVF. The CDR3 DNA is TGTGCCAGACAAAGTTTCTTCTTCGAACACCGGGGAGCTGTTTTT.

The chain carries TRBV4-3 and TRBJ2-3, with D tentatively TRBD1 (5 bases). Trimming stripped 0 bases from V and 4 bases from J, with 14 bases between. CDR1 LGHNA and CDR2 YSLEER come from the germline V gene. The CDR3 has 16 amino acids. CDR3 in DNA: TGCGCCAGCAGCCAAGATGTGCAGGGTTCCCCAGATACGCAGTATTTT. It encodes CASSQDVQGSPDTQYF.

The chain links TRBV11-2 to TRBJ2-3; either TRBD1 or TRBD2 may supply D (5 bases each). Germline CDR1 is SGHAT and CDR2 is FQNNGV. Trimming stripped 3 bases from V and 4 bases from J, with 8 bases between. This CDR3 region has 13 residues. CDR3 residues: CASSFPGPDTQYF. CDR3 nucleotides: TGTGCCAGCAGCTTCCCGGGGCCAGATACGCAGTATTTT.

The chain carries TRBV7-9 and TRBJ2-1; 7 bases map to TRBD2. Germline V gene data show CDR1 as SEHNR and CDR2 as FQNEAQ (reference sequence). The V gene end was trimmed by 8 bases and the J gene end by 0 bases; junction bases not matched to a gene: 10. This CDR3 is built from 16 residues. This CDR3 is CASSPRAGDSYNEQFF. Written as DNA, the CDR3 is TGTGCCAGCTCCCCGCGGGCGGGGGACTCCTACAATGAGCAGTTCTTC. The whole variable domain, remainder taken from reference TRBV7-9 and TRBJ2-1, is DTGVSQNPRHKITKRGQNVTFRCDPISEHNRLYWYRQTLGQGPEFLTYFQNEAQLEKSRLLSDRFSAERPKGSFSTLEIQRTEQGDSAMYLCASSPRAGDSYNEQFFGPGTRLTVL.

This sequence joins TRBV19 and TRBJ2-5; maybe TRBD1 (5 bases). The CDR3 has 14 amino acids. V lost 2 bases to trimming and J lost 0 bases, with 7 bases between them. The germline gives CDR1 LNHDA, CDR2 SQIVND (reference sequence). The CDR3: CASSIQDNQETQYF. The CDR3 bases are TGTGCCAGTAGTATACAGGACAACCAAGAGACCCAGTACTTC.

The chain carries TRBV7-8 and TRBJ2-3; 7 positions match TRBD2. The CDR3 is 16 amino acids. Germline loops: CDR1 SGHVS, CDR2 FQNEAQ. J gave up 2 bases and V 0 bases, and 5 bases lay outside the gene matches. The CDR3 is CASSLAPSGITDTQYF. CDR3 sequence (DNA): TGTGCCAGCAGCTTAGCCCCGAGCGGGATCACAGATACGCAGTATTTT.

The chain is built from TRBV5-1 and TRBJ2-1, with 10 bases matching TRBD2. This CDR3 has 16 residues. The V and J ends lost 4 bases and 2 bases, in that order; junction bases with no gene match: 6. CDR1 and CDR2 (germline): SGHRS, YFSETQ. The CDR3 DNA is TGCGCCAGCAGCAGCGCTCTAGCGGGAGCCTACAATGAGCAGTTCTTC. Translation: CASSSALAGAYNEQFF.

The chain uses TRBV7-9 and TRBJ2-5; D could derive from TRBD1 or TRBD2 (5 bases each). The CDR3 is made up of 15 amino acids. V was clipped by 0 bases and J by 3 bases, with 11 bases between them. Germline V CDR1 and CDR2: SEHNR, FQNEAQ (reference sequence). As DNA, the CDR3 is TGTGCCAGCAGCTTAGCGCGGATGGGGGAAGAGACCCAGTACTTC. It specifies CASSLARMGEETQYF.

The chain employs TRBV7-9 and TRBJ1-2; 7 nucleotides agree with TRBD1. Germline CDR1 is SEHNR and CDR2 is FQNEAQ (reference sequence). The CDR3 runs to 14 residues. V lost 5 bases to trimming and J lost 3 bases; unmatched junction nucleotides: 6. In nucleotides, the CDR3 is TGTGCCAGCAGCGCCCCCGGACAGGACTATGGCTACACCTTC. The encoded protein is CASSAPGQDYGYTF.

The rearrangement joins TRBV28 to TRBJ1-4; D is unresolved. The CDR3 has 18 residues. V was cut by 6 bases and J by 4 bases, with 24 bases left in between. The V gene's germline CDR1 is MDHEN and CDR2 SYDVKM. The CDR3 reads CASSPKEQQFYLNEKLFF. The DNA for the CDR3 is TGTGCCAGCAGCCCGAAAGAACAGCAATTTTATCTTAATGAAAAACTGTTTTTT.

This clone was recorded at least ten times. The rearrangement links TRBV7-6 to TRBJ2-5; 13 bases map to TRBD2. The CDR3 totals 15 residues. The trim removed 4 bases at V and 4 bases at J, leaving 3 bases unmatched. Germline lookup yields CDR1 SGHVS and CDR2 FNYEAQ. In DNA, the CDR3 is TGTGCCAGCAGCTGGACTAGCGGGAGCGGAGAGACCCAGTACTTC. This codes for CASSWTSGSGETQYF.

About this clone itself: Other nucleotide sequences from this sample produce the same CDR3. This chain connects TRBV5-1 to TRBJ2-7; D unclear. Trimming stripped 0 bases from V and 0 bases from J, with 7 bases between. Looked up from germline, CDR1 is SGHRS and CDR2 is YFSETQ. This CDR3 is built from 14 residues. CDR3 protein: CASSLVGGSYEQYF. CDR3 sequence (DNA): TGCGCCAGCAGCTTGGTTGGCGGCTCCTACGAGCAGTACTTC.

The chain combines TRBV6-7 with TRBJ2-5; D remains unclear. TRBV6-7 is an ORF; its function is uncertain. CDR3 length: 20 amino acids. The V and J ends lost 10 bases and 2 bases respectively, with 35 bases between them. CDR3 bases: TGTGCCACCACGAGGTTAGGGCTAGGTTATTGCGTGGGCCAGCAAGAGACCCAGTACTTC. Protein: CATTRLGLGYCVGQQETQYF.

This chain joins TRBV25-1 and TRBJ2-7, with D hard to call. Trimming took off 4 bases at V and 3 bases at J, with 7 bases between the two ends. The CDR3 consists of 12 residues. CDR1 and CDR2 from the germline V gene are MGHDK and SYGVNS. The CDR3 nucleotides read TGTGCCAGCAGTGCAGACAACTACGAGCAGTACTTC. Amino acids: CASSADNYEQYF.